This paragraph reports one T cell receptor (beta chain). This entry is derived from a study of cytomegalovirus exposure and HLA in healthy donors. The germline gives CDR1 LNHDA, CDR2 SQIVND (reference sequence). Trimming at V came to 6 bases and at J to 9 bases, leaving 10 bases not matched to a gene. The CDR3 covers 15 residues. Sequencing used immunoSEQ multiplex PCR; TCRdb keeps in-frame clones, though not all of them. The data contain fewer than 85,000 clones, 94% of them seen just once; the ten biggest clones take up about 0.63%. This TCR came from a woman younger than 35 in good health and CMV-seronegative. What was sequenced was PBMCs. The V call is TRBV19, the J call TRBJ2-1, with TRBD2 identical over 11 bases. The CDR3 DNA follows: TGTGCCAGTAGCCTCATAGCGGGGGGGCCTGTTGAGCAGTTCTTC. Translating it yields CASSLIAGGPVEQFF.